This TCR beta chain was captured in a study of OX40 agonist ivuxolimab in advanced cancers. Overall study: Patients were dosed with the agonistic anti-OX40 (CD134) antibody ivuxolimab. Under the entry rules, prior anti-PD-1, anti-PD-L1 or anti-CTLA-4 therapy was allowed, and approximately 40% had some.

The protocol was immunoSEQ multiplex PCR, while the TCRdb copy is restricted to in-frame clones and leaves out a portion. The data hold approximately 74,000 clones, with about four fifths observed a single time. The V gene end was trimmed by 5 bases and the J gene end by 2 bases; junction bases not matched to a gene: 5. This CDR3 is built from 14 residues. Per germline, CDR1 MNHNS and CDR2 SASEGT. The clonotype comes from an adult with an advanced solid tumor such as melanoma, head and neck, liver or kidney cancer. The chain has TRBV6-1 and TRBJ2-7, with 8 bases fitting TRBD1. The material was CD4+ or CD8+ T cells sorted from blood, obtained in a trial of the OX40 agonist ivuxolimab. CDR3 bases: TGTGCCAGCAGTAGACAGGGGCCCGCCTACGAGCAGTACTTC. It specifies CASSRQGPAYEQYF.